This is a list of T cell receptor beta chains from one sample in a study of CD8+CD57+ T cells in acquired aplastic anemia. TCRdb recomputed calls from the reads with MiXCR, one row per CDR3 protein. The repertoire holds about 270,000 distinct CDR3 sequences, with approximately 57% as singletons. Sequenced material: sorted CD4+, CD8+, or CD8+CD57+ T cells (not recorded which) from PBMCs. Every receptor here comes from a human donor with severe aplastic anemia or a healthy control (not recorded which). Each CDR3 is given with its conserved first and last residue. A D gene is named only where the DNA matches it firmly. Only some rows state a clone size, as once, few, many or a class for expanded clones.

d_call j_call clone_size v_call cdr3_aa cdr3_nt
. TRBJ1-6 few TRBV5-1 CASSFDYNSPLHF TGCGCCAGCAGCTTCGACTATAATTCACCCCTCCACTTT
. TRBJ1-2 . TRBV12-3/TRBV12-4 CATSDLLSEGYTF TGTGCCACCAGTGATTTGCTAAGTGAAGGCTACACCTTC
TRBD2 TRBJ2-5 . TRBV20-1 CSARVTSGRALETQYF TGCAGTGCTAGAGTCACCAGCGGGAGGGCTCTGGAGACCCAGTACTTC
. TRBJ1-4 . TRBV3-1 CASSQHRVLGEKLFF TGTGCCAGCAGCCAACACAGGGTTTTGGGTGAAAAACTGTTTTTT
TRBD1 TRBJ2-7 . TRBV19 CASSRQGRDYEQYF TGTGCCAGTAGTAGACAGGGGCGAGACTACGAGCAGTACTTC
TRBD1 TRBJ2-3 . TRBV4-3 CASSQDGPQGAQYF TGCGCCAGCAGCCAAGATGGGCCCCAGGGGGCGCAGTATTTT
. TRBJ1-6 many TRBV14 CASSQEGNSPLHF TGTGCCAGCAGCCAAGAGGGCAATTCACCCCTCCACTTT
. TRBJ2-7 . TRBV20-1 CSARDQGRTYEQYF TGCAGTGCTAGAGATCAGGGAAGAACCTACGAGCAGTACTTC
. TRBJ2-3 . TRBV29-1 CSVEDPRGAGNTDTQYF TGCAGCGTTGAAGATCCCAGGGGAGCGGGGAACACAGATACGCAGTATTTT
. TRBJ1-1 . TRBV2 CASSERTEAFF TGTGCCAGCAGTGAACGTACTGAAGCTTTCTTT
. TRBJ1-2 . TRBV20-1 CSASPQVVGYTF TGCAGTGCTAGTCCCCAGGTCGTGGGCTACACCTTC
TRBD1 TRBJ1-6 many TRBV19 CASSLTRDRGNSPLHF TGTGCCAGTAGTCTTACGCGGGACAGGGGGAATTCACCCCTCCACTTT
. TRBJ2-1 . TRBV7-9 CASSQLASQFF TGTGCCAGCAGTCAACTAGCAAGCCAGTTCTTC
TRBD2 TRBJ2-5 . TRBV5-5 CASSSRGGRLAGEGETQYF TGTGCCAGCAGCTCCCGAGGGGGTCGACTAGCGGGGGAAGGAGAGACCCAGTACTTC
. TRBJ2-5 few TRBV18 CANSPLDRQETQYF TGTGCCAACTCCCCACTTGACAGACAAGAGACCCAGTACTTC
. TRBJ1-1 many TRBV7-2 CASSLVQNTEAFF TGCGCCAGCAGCTTGGTTCAGAACACTGAAGCTTTCTTT
. TRBJ2-7 . TRBV20-1 CSVLGFPDGQYF TGCAGTGTTCTTGGGTTCCCAGACGGGCAGTACTTC
TRBD1 TRBJ1-2 once TRBV5-6 CASSSGQGLIRYTF TGTGCCAGCAGCTCGGGACAGGGATTAATACGCTACACCTTC
. TRBJ1-2 . TRBV19 CASSNDGSNYGYTF TGTGCCAGTAGTAATGACGGATCTAACTATGGCTACACCTTC
. TRBJ2-2 once TRBV7-7 CASRKYTGELFF TGTGCTAGCAGGAAATACACCGGGGAGCTGTTTTTT
TRBD1 TRBJ1-2 . TRBV7-9 CASSSFQGEYGYTF TGTGCCAGCAGCTCTTTCCAGGGGGAATATGGCTACACCTTC
. TRBJ2-7 . TRBV20-1 CSARPGGSYEQYF TGCAGTGCTAGGCCGGGCGGGTCCTACGAGCAGTACTTC
. TRBJ1-5 . TRBV20-1 CSARIAGGNQPQHF TGCAGTGCTAGGATAGCGGGGGGCAATCAGCCCCAGCATTTT
. TRBJ2-7 many TRBV5-1 CASSPPQAAIYEQYF TGCGCCAGCAGCCCCCCCCAGGCAGCGATCTACGAGCAGTACTTC
. TRBJ2-1 . TRBV20-1 CSARDTRNEQFF TGCAGTGCTAGAGATACCCGCAATGAGCAGTTCTTC
. TRBJ1-5 . TRBV7-2 CASSLAWGPQPQHF TGTGCCAGCAGCTTAGCGTGGGGGCCCCAGCCCCAGCATTTT
. TRBJ1-4 . TRBV4-1 CASSPAGSRSLGVEKLFF TGCGCCAGCAGCCCGGCCGGGTCCCGAAGTCTGGGAGTCGAAAAACTGTTTTTT
. TRBJ1-5 many TRBV19 CASSIYGGALSYNQPQHF TGTGCCAGTAGTATTTACGGTGGCGCCTTAAGCTACAATCAGCCCCAGCATTTT
TRBD2 TRBJ2-3 . TRBV7-9 CASSFPGTSDTDTQYF TGTGCCAGCAGCTTTCCCGGGACTAGCGACACAGATACGCAGTATTTT